Below, 27 T cell receptor beta chains from the same sample are listed, as sequenced in a study of blood T cell repertoires in COVID-19. The data were produced by immunoSEQ multiplex PCR, yet TCRdb's version contains in-frame clones alone and is incomplete. The sample carries about 220,000 clones, 80% to 90% recorded once. The source material was peripheral blood. The receptors originated from a man aged 25 to 40 with active or convalescent COVID-19.

V is TRBV13 and J is TRBJ2-6, with 7 bases matching TRBD1. This CDR3 contains 17 residues. With 2 bases clipped from V and 0 bases from J, the junction kept 4 bases outside the gene matches. CDR1 is PRHDT and CDR2 is FYEKMQ in the germline V gene (reference sequence). CDR3 DNA sequence: TGTGCCAGCAGCTTATACAGGGGCTCCTCTGGGGCCAACGTCCTGACTTTC. Its translation: CASSLYRGSSGANVLTF.

CDR3 coding DNA: TGTGCCAGCAGCGTTAGCGGGGGGAACACCGGGGAGCTGTTTTTT. Amino acids: CASSVSGGNTGELFF. The rearrangement links TRBV9 to TRBJ2-2; the match to TRBD2 covers 9 bases. Looked up from germline, CDR1 is SGDLS and CDR2 is YYNGEE. V shed 2 bases, J shed 1 base, and the junction held 0 bases outside the gene matches. The CDR3 is 15 residues long. The full variable domain, completed using reference TRBV9 and TRBJ2-2, is DSGVTQTPKHLITATGQRVTLRCSPRSGDLSVYWYQQSLDQGLQFLIQYYNGEERAKGNILERFSAQQFPDLHSELNLSSLELGDSALYFCASSVSGGNTGELFFGEGSRLTVL.

This chain links TRBV2 with TRBJ1-3; 9 bases are a match to TRBD1. CDR3 length: 17 residues. V gave up 5 bases and J gave up 2 bases; unmatched junction bases: 10. From germline, CDR1 is SNHLY and CDR2 FYNNEI. The CDR3 here is CASSMHAGTGPGNTIYF. In DNA form, the CDR3 reads TGTGCCAGCAGTATGCACGCCGGGACAGGGCCTGGAAACACCATATATTTT.

This rearrangement joins TRBV21-1 to TRBJ2-7; the table's D call, TRBD1, was not checked against the DNA. TRBV21-1 is a pseudogene locus. The CDR3 has 12 residues. The CDR3 protein is CASKQLPYEQYF. CDR3 nucleotides: TGTGCCAGCAAACAGCTCCCCTACGAGCAGTACTTC.

This clone has just one count. The chain has TRBV7-8 and TRBJ2-7, with D possibly TRBD2 on 6 matching bases. The CDR3 consists of 14 residues. V lost 1 base and J lost 3, with 10 bases in between. From germline, CDR1 is SGHVS and CDR2 FQNEAQ. CDR3 coding DNA: TGTGCCAGCAGCTTAGGGGGAGGAGGCTACGAGCAGTACTTC. This sequence encodes CASSLGGGGYEQYF.

The chain carries TRBV5-1 and TRBJ2-1; 8 bases fit TRBD1. This CDR3 spans 14 amino acids. CDR1 and CDR2 (germline): SGHRS, YFSETQ. J gave up 6 bases and V 3 bases, and 5 bases lay outside the gene matches. CDR3 amino acids: CASSWDRSRNEQFF. CDR3 coding DNA: TGCGCCAGCAGCTGGGACAGGTCGCGCAATGAGCAGTTCTTC. The full variable domain, in which reference TRBV5-1 and TRBJ2-1 provide the parts outside the CDR3, is KAGVTQTPRYLIKTRGQQVTLSCSPISGHRSVSWYQQTPGQGLQFLFEYFSETQRNKGNFPGRFSGRQFSNSRSEMNVSTLELGDSALYLCASSWDRSRNEQFFGPGTRLTVL.

The V call is TRBV2, the J call TRBJ1-4, with D hard to call. This CDR3 is built from 12 residues. CDR1 is SNHLY, CDR2 FYNNEI, per germline. With 8 bases removed from V and 10 bases from J, the gap between germline ends came to 14 bases. CDR3 in amino acids: CASGSGIGKLFF. The CDR3 DNA is TGTGCCAGCGGGAGTGGGATTGGAAAACTGTTTTTT.

The chain links TRBV5-5 to TRBJ2-6, with 7 bases identical to TRBD1. Germline lookup yields CDR1 SGHKS and CDR2 YYEKEE (reference sequence). V gave up 7 bases and J gave up 1 base; unmatched junction bases: 2. This CDR3 is built from 14 residues. CDR3: CASGRGSGANVLTF. CDR3 coding DNA: TGTGCCAGCGGCAGGGGGTCTGGGGCCAACGTCCTGACTTTC.

The sample holds one count of this clone. The rearrangement joins TRBV6-6 to TRBJ1-3; TRBD1 is a possible D gene (6 bases). CDR3 length equals 16 residues. The ends were cut back, 0 bases at V and 3 bases at J, with 12 bases in the middle. Germline V gene data show CDR1 as MNHNY and CDR2 as SVGAGI (reference sequence). The CDR3 reads CASSYSPGTNGNTIYF. DNA for the CDR3: TGTGCCAGCAGTTACTCGCCGGGGACAAATGGAAACACCATATATTTT.

This chain joins TRBV6-5 and TRBJ1-1; no clear D gene. Germline assignment: CDR1 MNHEY and CDR2 SVGAGI. The CDR3 has 11 residues. V was shortened by 2 bases and J by 9 bases, with 7 bases between the two germline ends. The chain's CDR3 is CASSYDGKAFF. The CDR3 DNA reads as TGTGCCAGCAGTTACGACGGGAAAGCTTTCTTT.

This clone was found a few times. This chain joins TRBV19 and TRBJ2-1, with 9 bases lining up with TRBD1. CDR3 length: 15 residues. From germline, CDR1 is LNHDA and CDR2 SQIVND (reference sequence). The V gene end was trimmed by 6 bases and the J gene end by 4 bases; junction bases not matched to a gene: 7. This chain's CDR3 is CASSTDRGKYNEQFF. The CDR3, as DNA: TGTGCCAGTAGCACTGACAGGGGGAAGTACAATGAGCAGTTCTTC.

The sample holds one count of this clone. This rearrangement joins TRBV6-5 to TRBJ2-2; possible D gene TRBD1, 6 bases. The length of the CDR3 is 14 residues. Trimming pared 6 bases from V and 1 base from J, leaving 9 bases between. Per germline, CDR1 MNHEY and CDR2 SVGAGI. The DNA of the CDR3 is TGTGCCAGCAGGGCGGACAGGAACACCGGGGAGCTGTTTTTT. Residues: CASRADRNTGELFF.

V usage is TRBV6-5 and J usage is TRBJ1-5, with a possible D match to TRBD1 (6 bases). V was cut by 5 bases and J by 7 bases, with 12 bases left in between. Germline-derived CDR1 and CDR2 are MNHEY and SVGAGI. This CDR3 is built from 13 residues. The chain's CDR3 is CASSPGVLQPQHF. As DNA, the CDR3 is TGTGCCAGCAGTCCAGGGGTGTTGCAGCCCCAGCATTTT.

CDR3 region: CASSLAGQGPGQPQHF. In DNA form, the CDR3 reads TGTGCCAGCAGCTTAGCGGGACAGGGGCCGGGGCAGCCCCAGCATTTT. The chain employs TRBV7-9 and TRBJ1-5, with 10 positions matching TRBD1. The CDR3 is 16 amino acids. V lost 0 bases, J lost 7 bases, and 6 bases stayed unmatched. Germline CDR1 and CDR2: SEHNR and FQNEAQ (reference sequence).

The rearrangement uses TRBV5-5 and TRBJ1-2, with a tentative D call TRBD1 (5 bases). V was trimmed by 4 bases and J by 2 bases, leaving 12 bases between them. Germline V gene lookup returns CDR1 SGHKS and CDR2 YYEKEE (reference sequence). This CDR3 has 14 amino acids. The CDR3 sequence is CASSVHDSNYGYTF. CDR3 nucleotides: TGTGCCAGCAGCGTCCACGACAGCAACTATGGCTACACCTTC.

V is TRBV19 and J is TRBJ1-1, with D perhaps matching TRBD1 (5 bases). Between the trimmed V and J ends, which lost 5 bases and 2 bases, there was a span of 12 bases. The CDR3 sequence is 14 residues long. Germline V lookup: CDR1 LNHDA, CDR2 SQIVND (reference sequence). In DNA form, the CDR3 reads TGTGCCAGTAGTCTTGGGCAGGGTAACACTGAAGCTTTCTTT. Its translation: CASSLGQGNTEAFF. The complete variable domain, with remaining parts taken from reference TRBV19 and TRBJ1-1, reads DGGITQSPKYLFRKEGQNVTLSCEQNLNHDAMYWYRQDPGQGLRLIYYSQIVNDFQKGDIAEGYSVSREKKESFPLTVTSAQKNPTAFYLCASSLGQGNTEAFFGQGTRLTVV.

This chain links TRBV5-8 with TRBJ1-5, with 7 bases lining up with TRBD1. The CDR3 is 15 residues long. J was trimmed by 7 bases and V by 0 bases; bases with no gene match: 7. The germline CDR1 and CDR2 sequences are SGHTS and YDEGEE. The CDR3 is CASSLVGQASQPQHF. CDR3 nucleotide sequence: TGTGCCAGCAGCTTGGTAGGACAGGCTAGCCAGCCCCAGCATTTT. Looking up the rest from reference TRBV5-8 and TRBJ1-5 gives the full variable domain: EAGVTQSPTHLIKTRGQQATLRCSPISGHTSVYWYQQALGLGLQFLLWYDEGEERNRGNFPPRFSGRQFPNYSSELNVNALELEDSALYLCASSLVGQASQPQHFGDGTRLSIL.

This chain links TRBV2 with TRBJ2-7, with 10 bases matching TRBD2. Germline CDR1 is SNHLY and CDR2 is FYNNEI. Trimming at V came to 7 bases and at J to 7 bases, leaving 7 bases not matched to a gene. The CDR3 spans 13 residues. CDR3 protein: CASNLAGVGEQYF. In DNA, the CDR3 is TGTGCCAGCAACCTAGCGGGAGTGGGGGAGCAGTACTTC.

V usage is TRBV19 and J usage is TRBJ1-2, with a weak D call TRBD1 (6 bases). Trimming removed 6 bases from V and 4 bases from J, with 15 bases in between. The V gene's germline CDR1 is LNHDA and CDR2 SQIVND (reference sequence). This CDR3 contains 14 residues. The DNA for the CDR3 is TGTGCCAGTAGCGTCAGGGACACCTCCTATGGCTACACCTTC. Amino acids: CASSVRDTSYGYTF. Full variable domain (remainder filled in from reference TRBV19 and TRBJ1-2): DGGITQSPKYLFRKEGQNVTLSCEQNLNHDAMYWYRQDPGQGLRLIYYSQIVNDFQKGDIAEGYSVSREKKESFPLTVTSAQKNPTAFYLCASSVRDTSYGYTFGSGTRLTVV.

This chain uses TRBV11-2 with TRBJ1-4; D remains ambiguous. The CDR3 spans 15 residues. The V gene's germline CDR1 is SGHAT and CDR2 FQNNGV. V lost 0 bases and J 5 bases, leaving 10 bases between the germline ends. The CDR3 DNA sequence: TGTGCCAGCAGCTTAGAGTCGACTATAAATGAAAAACTGTTTTTT. It specifies CASSLESTINEKLFF. Full variable domain (outside the CDR3, taken from reference TRBV11-2 and TRBJ1-4): EAGVAQSPRYKIIEKRQSVAFWCNPISGHATLYWYQQILGQGPKLLIQFQNNGVVDDSQLPKDRFSAERLKGVDSTLKIQPAKLEDSAVYLCASSLESTINEKLFFGSGTQLSVL.

The rearrangement links TRBV14 to TRBJ2-7; a possible D gene is TRBD2 (5 bases). Germline CDR1 and CDR2: SGHDN and FVKESK. This CDR3 contains 14 residues. V was trimmed by 0 bases and J by 6 bases, leaving 12 bases between them. In DNA, the CDR3 is TGTGCCAGCAGCCAAGATACTAGATCGCTCGAGCAGTACTTC. It yields the protein CASSQDTRSLEQYF.

This clone was seen once. The rearrangement uses TRBV21-1 and TRBJ2-7; the table's D gene call, TRBD1, was not cross checked with the DNA. TRBV21-1 is flagged as a pseudogene. This CDR3 spans 15 amino acids. The CDR3 region is CASEQASGDSYEQYF. DNA of the CDR3: TGTGCCAGCGAGCAGGCGTCAGGGGACTCCTACGAGCAGTACTTC.

V gene TRBV15 combines with J gene TRBJ2-1, with 9 bases lining up with TRBD2. The V and J ends lost 5 bases and 6 bases, in that order; junction bases with no gene match: 5. In germline, CDR1 is LNHNV, CDR2 YYDKDF (reference sequence). The CDR3 contains 14 residues. This CDR3 is CATSYFSGSNEQFF. For the CDR3, the DNA is TGTGCCACCAGCTACTTTAGCGGGAGCAATGAGCAGTTCTTC.

The rearrangement links TRBV19 to TRBJ1-1; D is unclear. The V gene lost 3 bases and the J gene lost 10 bases, with 12 bases spanning the gap. CDR3 length: 12 amino acids. Germline CDR1 LNHDA, CDR2 SQIVND (reference sequence). The CDR3 protein is CASSISGVGAFF. The CDR3, as DNA: TGTGCCAGTAGTATCTCCGGGGTCGGAGCTTTCTTT. The whole variable domain, remainder taken from reference TRBV19 and TRBJ1-1, is DGGITQSPKYLFRKEGQNVTLSCEQNLNHDAMYWYRQDPGQGLRLIYYSQIVNDFQKGDIAEGYSVSREKKESFPLTVTSAQKNPTAFYLCASSISGVGAFFGQGTRLTVV.

This sequence joins TRBV28 and TRBJ2-3, with D possibly being TRBD1 (7 bases). The CDR3 is made up of 15 amino acids. Trimming removed 5 bases at V and 3 bases at J, with 15 bases between. In germline, CDR1 is MDHEN, CDR2 SYDVKM. CDR3 amino acids: CASSRSPGGTDTQYF. CDR3 DNA sequence: TGTGCCAGCAGTAGAAGCCCAGGGGGGACAGATACGCAGTATTTT.

There are a few counts of this clone. This chain connects TRBV28 to TRBJ1-5, with TRBD1 identical over 7 bases. CDR1 and CDR2 from the germline V gene are MDHEN and SYDVKM. V shed 6 bases, J shed 0 bases, and the junction held 8 bases outside the gene matches. This CDR3 region has 16 residues. CDR3 region: CASSRGTAYSNQPQHF. The CDR3 bases are TGTGCCAGCAGCAGAGGGACAGCATATAGCAATCAGCCCCAGCATTTT. Based on the CDR3 plus reference TRBV28 and TRBJ1-5, the full variable domain is DVKVTQSSRYLVKRTGEKVFLECVQDMDHENMFWYRQDPGLGLRLIYFSYDVKMKEKGDIPEGYSVSREKKERFSLILESASTNQTSMYLCASSRGTAYSNQPQHFGDGTRLSIL.

This rearrangement joins TRBV6-6 to TRBJ1-1; D uncertain. This CDR3 contains 10 residues. V was pared by 8 bases and J by 8 bases, with 9 bases between. Per germline, CDR1 MNHNY and CDR2 SVGAGI (reference sequence). CDR3 protein: CASVGREAFF. CDR3 coding DNA: TGTGCCAGCGTGGGCAGGGAAGCTTTCTTT.